This entry lists 12 T cell receptor beta chains sequenced from one sample in a study of shared clonotypes between healthy human individuals. CD8 cells classed as naive were CD45RO-negative and positively selected for CCR7, excluding terminally differentiated effector memory CD45RA+ cells. Produced via immunoSEQ multiplex PCR; TCRdb's table is partial and in-frame only. The top ten clones hold about 1.1% of a sample with around 2,000,000 clones, approximately 94% of them seen once. Sequencing used naive CD8+ T cells sorted from blood. Receptor source: a man between 18 and 29 years old in good health.

In this sample, this clone turned up once. This rearrangement joins TRBV7-8 to TRBJ2-7; 8 bases fit TRBD1. Germline CDR1 is SGHVS and CDR2 is FQNEAQ. CDR3 length: 16 amino acids. With 2 bases clipped from V and 0 bases from J, the junction kept 6 bases outside the gene matches. The CDR3 nucleotides read TGTGCCAGCAGCTTATCCGGGACAGGCTACTCCTACGAGCAGTACTTC. Protein sequence: CASSLSGTGYSYEQYF.

This chain connects TRBV19 to TRBJ2-7; D is uncertain. The CDR3 spans 13 residues. The ends were cut back, 8 bases at V and 6 bases at J, with 17 bases in the middle. CDR1 is LNHDA and CDR2 is SQIVND in the germline V gene (reference sequence). The CDR3 is CASESPPGGEQYF. Written as DNA, the CDR3 is TGTGCCAGTGAATCACCGCCGGGTGGCGAGCAGTACTTC.

The CDR3: CASSLDWTYEQYF. CDR3 DNA: TGCGCCAGCAGTCTGGACTGGACCTACGAGCAGTACTTC. This rearrangement joins TRBV4-1 to TRBJ2-7; D is possibly TRBD2 (5 bases). V lost 6 bases to trimming and J lost 2 bases, with 11 bases between them. The germline gives CDR1 MGHRA, CDR2 YSYEKL. The CDR3 consists of 13 residues.

The chain carries TRBV13 and TRBJ2-3; no clear D. The germline V gene encodes CDR1 PRHDT and CDR2 FYEKMQ (reference sequence). This CDR3 is built from 16 residues. Between the trimmed V and J ends, which lost 2 bases and 0 bases, there was a span of 12 bases. The CDR3 loop is CASSLSQLGSTDTQYF. In DNA form, the CDR3 reads TGTGCCAGCAGCTTAAGTCAGCTAGGGAGCACAGATACGCAGTATTTT.

The V gene is TRBV13, the J gene TRBJ2-7; a possible D gene is TRBD2 (6 bases). CDR1 is PRHDT, CDR2 FYEKMQ, per germline (reference sequence). V dropped 5 bases and J dropped 0 bases, with 14 bases sitting between them. This CDR3 contains 15 residues. This CDR3 reads CASSPGDLSSYEQYF. Written as DNA, the CDR3 is TGTGCCAGCAGCCCGGGGGATCTGAGCTCCTACGAGCAGTACTTC.

A few counts support this clone. V usage is TRBV11-3 and J usage is TRBJ2-2; possible D gene TRBD2, 6 bases. CDR1 is SGHNT, CDR2 YENEEA, per germline. There are 14 residues in the CDR3. Trimming removed 0 bases from V and 7 bases from J, with 9 bases in between. CDR3 sequence: CASSLEASVGELFF. In DNA form, the CDR3 reads TGTGCCAGCAGCTTAGAAGCTAGCGTCGGGGAGCTGTTTTTT.

The rearrangement links TRBV27 to TRBJ2-6; possibly TRBD1 or TRBD2 for D (5 bases each). Trimming took off 1 base at V and 0 bases at J, with 19 bases between the two ends. The CDR3 covers 20 residues. CDR1 and CDR2 (germline): MNHEY, SMNVEV (reference sequence). CDR3 nucleotides: TGTGCCAGCAGTTTATTTTTGACTGGGGGATCTCACTCTGGGGCCAACGTCCTGACTTTC. It yields the protein CASSLFLTGGSHSGANVLTF.

The chain has TRBV27 and TRBJ1-5; 8 bases align to TRBD1. The CDR3 is 16 residues long. Germline V gene lookup returns CDR1 MNHEY and CDR2 SMNVEV (reference sequence). Germline trimming cut 7 bases from V and 4 bases from J; bases unmatched to any gene: 12. The CDR3 coding sequence is TGTGCCAGCAAGCCCTTTTCTACAGGGGGGAATCAGCCCCAGCATTTT. As protein: CASKPFSTGGNQPQHF.

The chain has TRBV4-1 and TRBJ2-1; no clear D gene. The CDR3 is made up of 16 amino acids. Germline values: CDR1 MGHRA, CDR2 YSYEKL. V dropped 4 bases and J dropped 0 bases, with 13 bases sitting between them. CDR3 loop: CASSLQWPGSYNEQFF. The DNA for the CDR3 is TGCGCCAGCAGCCTCCAGTGGCCGGGCTCCTACAATGAGCAGTTCTTC.

The chain employs TRBV19 and TRBJ2-3, with 8 bases aligning to TRBD2. Unmatched junction bases numbered 8, after V lost 5 bases and J lost 4 bases. This CDR3 is 15 amino acids long. The germline CDR1 and CDR2 sequences are LNHDA and SQIVND (reference sequence). The CDR3: CASSPTSAWSDTQYF. CDR3 DNA sequence: TGTGCCAGTAGTCCGACTAGCGCTTGGTCAGATACGCAGTATTTT.

The gene calls are TRBV7-9 and TRBJ2-7, with 7 bases that match TRBD1. The CDR3 loop spans 12 amino acids. From germline, CDR1 is SEHNR and CDR2 FQNEAQ (reference sequence). Trimming cost V 9 bases and J 3 bases; bases outside gene matches: 5. The CDR3 protein is CASAGTDYEQYF. The CDR3 DNA reads as TGTGCCAGTGCCGGGACAGACTACGAGCAGTACTTC. The full variable domain, its missing parts supplied by reference TRBV7-9 and TRBJ2-7, is DTGVSQNPRHKITKRGQNVTFRCDPISEHNRLYWYRQTLGQGPEFLTYFQNEAQLEKSRLLSDRFSAERPKGSFSTLEIQRTEQGDSAMYLCASAGTDYEQYFGPGTRLTVT.

The V call is TRBV5-8, the J call TRBJ2-2; D unclear. The CDR3 is 12 amino acids. Germline loops: CDR1 SGHTS, CDR2 YDEGEE. Trimming took 0 bases from V and 8 from J, leaving 5 bases between them. CDR3 nucleotides: TGTGCCAGCAGCTTGGCGGAGGGGGAGCTGTTTTTT. This gives the protein CASSLAEGELFF.